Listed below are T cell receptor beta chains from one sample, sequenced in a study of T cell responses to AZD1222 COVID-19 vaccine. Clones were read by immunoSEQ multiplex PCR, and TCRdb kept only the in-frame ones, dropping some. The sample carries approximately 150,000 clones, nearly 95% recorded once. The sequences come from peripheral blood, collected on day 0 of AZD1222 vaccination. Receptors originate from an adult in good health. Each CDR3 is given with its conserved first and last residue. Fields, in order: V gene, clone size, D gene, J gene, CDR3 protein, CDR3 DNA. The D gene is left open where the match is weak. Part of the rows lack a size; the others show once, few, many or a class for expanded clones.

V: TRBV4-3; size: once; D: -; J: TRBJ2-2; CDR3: CASSQVGSNTGELFF; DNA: TGCGCCAGCAGCCAAGTGGGGTCGAACACCGGGGAGCTGTTTTTT
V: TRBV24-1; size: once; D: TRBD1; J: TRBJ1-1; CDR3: CATSGAGMTGGQDTEAFF; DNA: TGTGCCACCAGTGGGGCCGGGATGACAGGGGGACAAGACACTGAAGCTTTCTTT
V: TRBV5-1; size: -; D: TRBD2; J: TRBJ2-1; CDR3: CASSLGLADNEQFF; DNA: TGCGCCAGCAGCTTGGGACTAGCGGACAATGAGCAGTTCTTC
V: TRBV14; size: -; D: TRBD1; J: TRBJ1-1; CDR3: CASSQSAGQHRAFF; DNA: TGTGCCAGCAGCCAGAGCGCGGGACAGCATCGGGCTTTCTTT
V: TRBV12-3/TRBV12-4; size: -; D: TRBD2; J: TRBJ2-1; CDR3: CASGRELYEQFF; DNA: TGTGCCAGCGGGCGGGAGTTATATGAGCAGTTCTTC
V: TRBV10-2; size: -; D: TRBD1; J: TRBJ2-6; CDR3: CASFRDRGSGANVLTF; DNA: TGCGCCAGCTTTAGGGACAGGGGATCTGGGGCCAACGTCCTGACTTTC
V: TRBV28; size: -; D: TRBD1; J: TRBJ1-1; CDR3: CASSFPGQGRTEAFF; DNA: TGTGCCAGCAGTTTCCCTGGACAGGGAAGGACTGAAGCTTTCTTT
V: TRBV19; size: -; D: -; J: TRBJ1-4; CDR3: CASSISGPIGRKLFF; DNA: TGTGCCAGTAGTATCTCAGGGCCTATCGGGAGAAAACTGTTTTTT
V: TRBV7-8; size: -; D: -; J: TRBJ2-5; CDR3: CASSQTETQYF; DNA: TGTGCCAGCAGCCAAACAGAGACCCAGTACTTC
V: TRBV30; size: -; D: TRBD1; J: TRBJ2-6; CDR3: CAWIPLGQVGAGANVLTF; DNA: TGTGCCTGGATCCCCTTGGGACAGGTGGGGGCTGGGGCCAACGTCCTGACTTTC
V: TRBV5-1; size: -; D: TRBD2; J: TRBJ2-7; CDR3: CASSTPGLAGVFEQYF; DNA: TGCGCCAGCAGCACGCCGGGACTAGCGGGAGTCTTCGAGCAGTACTTC
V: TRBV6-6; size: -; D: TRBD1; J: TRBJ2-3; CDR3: CASSSPTGGDTDTQYF; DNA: TGTGCCAGCAGTTCCCCGACAGGGGGCGACACAGATACGCAGTATTTT
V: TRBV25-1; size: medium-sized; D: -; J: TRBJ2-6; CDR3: CASSEPDRDSGANVLTF; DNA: TGTGCCAGCAGTGAGCCAGACAGAGACTCTGGGGCCAACGTCCTGACTTTC
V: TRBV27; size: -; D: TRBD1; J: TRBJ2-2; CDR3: CASSFHRGSSGELFF; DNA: TGTGCCAGCAGTTTCCACAGGGGGTCGAGCGGGGAGCTGTTTTTT
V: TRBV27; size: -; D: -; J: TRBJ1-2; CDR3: CASSLSGNRGVPRGPPNYGYTF; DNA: TGTGCCAGCAGTTTATCAGGTAATCGGGGGGTCCCCAGGGGTCCCCCTAACTATGGCTACACCTTC
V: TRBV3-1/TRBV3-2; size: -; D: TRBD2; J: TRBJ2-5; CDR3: CASSIEQRGGYQETQYF; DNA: TGTGCCAGCAGCATAGAACAGCGGGGGGGATACCAAGAGACCCAGTACTTC
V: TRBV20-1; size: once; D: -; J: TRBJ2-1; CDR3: CSASGYNEQFF; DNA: TGCAGTGCTAGTGGGTACAATGAGCAGTTCTTC
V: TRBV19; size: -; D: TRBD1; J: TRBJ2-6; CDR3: CASSTPGQGAGANVLTF; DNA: TGTGCCAGTAGTACTCCGGGACAGGGGGCCGGGGCCAACGTCCTGACTTTC
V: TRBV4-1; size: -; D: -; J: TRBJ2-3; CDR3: CASSQGASVRADTQYF; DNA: TGCGCCAGCAGCCAAGGGGCTAGCGTGCGTGCAGATACGCAGTATTTT
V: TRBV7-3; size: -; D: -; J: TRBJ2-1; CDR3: CASSPSLDGTGLFF; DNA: TGTGCCAGCAGCCCCTCCCTTGACGGAACGGGGCTGTTCTTC
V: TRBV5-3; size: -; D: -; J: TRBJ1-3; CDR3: CARSSDTDSGNTIYF; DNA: TGTGCCAGAAGCTCCGACACTGACTCTGGAAACACCATATATTTT
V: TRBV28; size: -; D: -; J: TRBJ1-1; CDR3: CASRGHLNTEAFF; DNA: TGTGCCAGCAGAGGACATTTGAACACTGAAGCTTTCTTT
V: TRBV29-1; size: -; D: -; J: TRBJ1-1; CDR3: CSVEVLWGDQMNTEAFF; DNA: TGCAGCGTTGAAGTCCTGTGGGGGGATCAAATGAACACTGAAGCTTTCTTT
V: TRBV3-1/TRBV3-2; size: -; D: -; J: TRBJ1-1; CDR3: CASSQRRDFTEAFF; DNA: TGTGCCAGCAGCCAAAGAAGGGACTTCACTGAAGCTTTCTTT
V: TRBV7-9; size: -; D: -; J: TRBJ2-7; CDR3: CASSSPGRAYEQYF; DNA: TGTGCCAGCAGCTCACCCGGCCGGGCCTACGAGCAGTACTTC
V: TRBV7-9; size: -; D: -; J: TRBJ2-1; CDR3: CASTLFRENEQFF; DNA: TGTGCCAGCACCCTATTTCGGGAAAATGAGCAGTTCTTC